The clone carrying this T cell receptor (beta chain) was observed a few times. Assay: immunoSEQ multiplex PCR; the TCRdb copy retains only in-frame clones and omits some. This table holds 250,000 to 350,000 clones, almost 90% found once. The CDR3 is 14 residues long. Germline CDR1 reads GTSNPN; CDR2 reads SVGIG (reference sequence). The V segment lost 1 base and the J segment 5 bases; nucleotides outside the gene matches: 5. This sample was included in a study of blood T cell repertoires in COVID-19. Background on the study: Sites in the United States, Italy and Spain provided acute and convalescent COVID-19 samples.

While infection was still active, Seattle patients were enrolled and then followed longitudinally. This receptor was identified in a woman aged 30 to 39 with COVID-19, enrolled during active disease. The specimen sequenced was peripheral blood. This chain joins TRBV30 and TRBJ1-3, with 7 bases that match TRBD1. The CDR3 coding sequence is TGTGCCTGGAGTGAGGGGGCGGCTAGAAACACCATATATTTT. Translation: CAWSEGAARNTIYF.